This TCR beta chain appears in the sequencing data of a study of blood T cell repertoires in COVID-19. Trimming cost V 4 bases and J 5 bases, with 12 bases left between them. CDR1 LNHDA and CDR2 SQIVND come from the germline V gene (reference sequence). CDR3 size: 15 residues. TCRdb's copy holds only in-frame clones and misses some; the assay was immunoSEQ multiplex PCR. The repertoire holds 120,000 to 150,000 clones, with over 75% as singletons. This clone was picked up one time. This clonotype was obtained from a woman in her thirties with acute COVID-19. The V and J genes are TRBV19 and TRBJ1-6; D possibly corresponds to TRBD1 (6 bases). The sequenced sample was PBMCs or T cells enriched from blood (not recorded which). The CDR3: CASSTSGVNNSPLHF. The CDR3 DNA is TGTGCCAGTAGTACTTCAGGGGTGAATAATTCACCCCTCCACTTT.